These 4 T cell receptor beta chains were all obtained from the same sample, sequenced in a study of spatial heterogeneity in lung cancer. The time point is: sample taken at primary tumor resection. From the 5' RACE reads, TCRdb called clonotypes with MiXCR, one entry per CDR3 protein. This sample has over 50,000 distinct CDR3 sequences, with about 5.9% found just once. Sequenced here: PBMCs, sampled at surgery. The receptors derive from a female donor with early-stage non-small cell lung cancer.

This CDR3 reads CASSAQGGQETQYF. The CDR3 DNA follows: TGTGCCAGCAGTGCCCAGGGGGGCCAAGAGACCCAGTACTTC. V usage is TRBV6-1 and J usage is TRBJ2-5, with D perhaps matching TRBD1 (7 bases). The CDR3 consists of 14 residues. The V end lost 4 bases, the J end lost 1 base, and 10 bases lay between the germline ends. Per germline, CDR1 MNHNS and CDR2 SASEGT.

There are many counts of this clonotype. The V gene is TRBV28, the J gene TRBJ1-6; the match to TRBD1 covers 8 bases. Germline-derived CDR1 and CDR2 are MDHEN and SYDVKM. After removal of 7 bases from V and 2 bases from J, the junction contained 4 bases not matched to a gene. The CDR3 has 15 residues. The CDR3 sequence is CASTKGQAYNSPLHF. The CDR3 DNA reads TGTGCCAGCACCAAGGGACAGGCCTATAATTCACCCCTCCACTTT.

The sample holds a few counts of this clonotype. The chain employs TRBV7-8 and TRBJ2-7; D remains unclear. CDR1 SGHVS and CDR2 FQNEAQ come from the germline V gene. The length of the CDR3 is 16 residues. V lost 1 base and J 2 bases, leaving 15 bases between the germline ends. CDR3 nucleotides: TGTGCCAGCAGCTTAGGTAGGCCCGTAAGAACCTACGAGCAGTACTTC. Translation: CASSLGRPVRTYEQYF. The entire variable domain, with the rest obtained from reference TRBV7-8 and TRBJ2-7, is as follows: GAGVSQSPRYKVAKRGQDVALRCDPISGHVSLFWYQQALGQGPEFLTYFQNEAQLDKSGLPSDRFFAERPEGSVSTLKIQRTQQEDSAVYLCASSLGRPVRTYEQYFGPGTRLTVT.

Remarks on this clonotype: A much larger clone lies one base from this, so it may be a read error. V gene TRBV6-5 combines with J gene TRBJ1-5; maybe TRBD1 (6 bases). V lost 7 bases and J lost 4, with 17 bases in between. The CDR3 runs to 15 residues. Germline CDR1 reads MNHEY; CDR2 reads SVGAGI. CDR3 protein: CASTTSRTANQPQHF. CDR3 DNA sequence: TGTGCCAGCACCACATCCCGGACAGCTAATCAGCCCCAGCATTTT.